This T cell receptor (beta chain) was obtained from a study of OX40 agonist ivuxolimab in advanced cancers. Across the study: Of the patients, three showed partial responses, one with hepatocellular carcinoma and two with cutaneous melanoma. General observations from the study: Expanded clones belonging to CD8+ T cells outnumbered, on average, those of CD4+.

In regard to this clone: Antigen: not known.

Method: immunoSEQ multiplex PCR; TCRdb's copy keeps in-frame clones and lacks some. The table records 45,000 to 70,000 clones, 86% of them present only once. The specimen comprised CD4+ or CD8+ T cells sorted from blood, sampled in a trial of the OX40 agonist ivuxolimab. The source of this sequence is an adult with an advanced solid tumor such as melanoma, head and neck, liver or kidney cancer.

The CDR3 protein is CASSSDRGYSGANVLTF. Here the CDR3 DNA reads TGTGCCAGCAGTTCGGACAGGGGTTACTCTGGGGCCAACGTCCTGACTTTC. The genes are TRBV28 and TRBJ2-6; 9 nucleotides match TRBD1. Germline lookup yields CDR1 MDHEN and CDR2 SYDVKM. The length of the CDR3 is 17 residues. V was pared by 4 bases and J by 0 bases, with 4 bases of the junction left unmatched.